This entry features one T cell receptor beta chain sequence. In its sample, this clone was seen a few times. The antigen it binds to is not known. No much larger clonotype is one base removed from it; base qualities were not supplied. The data are from a study of cytomegalovirus exposure and HLA in healthy donors (dated by TCRdb to about 2017). A note on the overall study: According to an earlier analysis of 587 of the donors, roughly 180 million T cells yielded 100 million or so unique TCR beta sequences and about 300 Gb of sequence data. An early release covering approximately 600 HLA-typed donors comprised approximately 300 gigabases of sequencing data and roughly 85 million unique TCR sequences. Of the 350 to 450 genotyped donors, 65% to 90% were placed in the genetic ancestry cluster associated with self-reported Caucasian donors. The study was designed to test whether signatures of past pathogen exposure could be identified by cataloging public T cell receptors. The study used immunosequencing to profile the T cell repertoires of under 700 subjects and linked those repertoires to cytomegalovirus serostatus. A separate validation cohort of more than 100 different subjects was used in addition to the roughly 640-subject first cohort. To predict cytomegalovirus infection status, the study brought together high-throughput TCR immunosequencing, statistical association of individual TCRs with disease status, and machine learning. A later analysis re-analyzed previously published TCR beta repertoires from roughly 600 donors and added high-resolution HLA genotyping to study TCR occurrence patterns. Rather than using new phenotypic data, the later analysis identified candidate immune exposures from TCR beta sequences and from how often those sequences occurred across donors. In an earlier analysis of a few hundred of the donors, high-throughput TCR beta sequencing was used to judge whether each TCR beta V gene segment behaved as functional or pseudogenic. Donor age, sex, ethnicity and CMV serostatus were compiled together with the repertoire data. Genome-wide SNP genotypes for about 60% of the 666 donors were used in a later genetic analysis, which treated that subset as a discovery cohort. Every discovery cohort repertoire had been produced on one sequencing platform. HLA typing included class I and class II loci at four-digit resolution. The number of donors typed differed by locus, with roughly 620-640 for A, B, C, DRB1 and DQB1, approximately 500 for DQA1, some 570 for DPA1, and around 460 for DPB1. Roughly five DR-DQ haplotypes were treated as single units for association and clustering because of strong linkage in the cohort. Among about 370 genotyped donors of the cohort, an average of around 250,000 unique TCR beta nucleotide sequences was sequenced per donor, of which about 20% were non-productive.

The cohort comprised 670 or so healthy bone marrow donors. Cohort members were all nominally healthy when sampled, although unrecorded immune exposures were likely present. The donor tested CMV seropositive and was one of the 289 seropositive cohort members. A peripheral blood sample was collected from each donor, and TCR beta sequencing was performed on peripheral blood mononuclear cells. The Qiagen DNeasy Blood Extraction Kit was used to extract genomic DNA from the blood cell samples. What the work shows at the level of the full study, not this receptor alone: A cluster of highly shared sequence variants was judged likely to represent a technical artifact of the sequencing pipeline. A further reported finding was that TCR beta sequences accurately predicted the HLA-A and HLA-B alleles for most subjects in the first cohort. Some IMGT-functional V segments, including TRBV6-2 and TRBV6-3, could not be distinguished by the 87-base-pair reads and were therefore excluded. The study gave a list of about 170 TCR beta chains associated with cytomegalovirus. V-gene and J-gene trimming of TCR beta chains was associated with a missense DCLRE1C variant in a later genetic analysis, and the association was replicated in an independent cohort. According to a later analysis, most CMV-associated TCR beta chains appeared to be HLA-restricted, and the HLA associations seemed to be driven largely by CMV exposure. In vitro tests confirmed that a few of the cytomegalovirus-associated TCR beta chains recognize cytomegalovirus antigens. The only immune exposure information available for the cohort was CMV serostatus. In a later analysis, HLA-associated TCR beta chains showed more clonal expansion and lower generation probabilities than non-associated chains that were equally common. Linkage disequilibrium might explain the correlated functional status among segregating V segments, but an unknown experimental factor could not be ruled out. The presence/absence analyses assumed that sequencing depth was roughly uniform across donors, and that assumption may not be true. In a later analysis, more than 15,000 TCR beta sequences were associated with specific HLA alleles at a false discovery rate of 0.05. In a later genetic analysis, fewer N-insertions in productive TCRs were reported among donors in an Asian-associated ancestry cluster than the 666-donor mean. HLA typing was unavailable for some donors at each locus, so association tests used only the typed subset. Cytomegalovirus status was reported to be diagnosed by the classifier with high specificity and sensitivity in both the original and validation cohorts. Across donors, most TCR sequences were observed very rarely, whereas some public TCRs were present in many individuals. Seventeen rarely observed V segments, including chromosome 9 orphons, were excluded from the earlier analysis of about 610 of the donors because counts were too low. Assigning TCR associations to individual alleles was difficult when HLA alleles, especially DR and DQ, strongly co-occurred. According to the authors, the approach could potentially be generalized to other disease states and immunological phenotypes. In a later analysis, the rate of TCR association differed among HLA loci, with DRB1 alleles having the most associated TCRs and HLA-C alleles having the fewest. A later analysis reported that several top co-occurrence clusters appeared linked to parvovirus B19, influenza, CMV and Epstein-Barr virus. In an earlier analysis of roughly 500 of the donors, most TCR beta V segments appeared in productive rearrangements about 90% or about 30% of the time, broadly matching IMGT annotations. In this cohort, only TCR beta chains were sequenced, and detectable features were limited by the absence of alpha or paired-chain data.

CDR1 SGHTA and CDR2 FQGNSA are derived from the germline V gene. Including the terminal cysteine and phenylalanine, the CDR3 comprises 14 residues. Solely the CDR3 DNA is kept, with 42 bases framed from the first base. V loses 5 bases of germline sequence and J loses 7 bases, and the interval between the two ends is 17 bases. Libraries were prepared through the immunoSEQ multiplex PCR assay. A mixture of 60 forward primers for TCR Vbeta segments and 13 reverse primers for TCR Jbeta segments was used in the multiplex PCR. Amplification of the CDR3 region of rearranged TCR beta genes was performed with a multiplex PCR assay on genomic DNA. The Illumina HiSeq System was used to sequence the amplified TCR beta libraries as 87-base-pair reads. Under the source paper's analysis protocol: In a later analysis, tens of millions of unique TCR beta chains were counted across the 650 to 700 repertoires, and roughly 11 million of these chains were shared by at least two donors. Raw reads were error-corrected and collapsed into unique sequences with a nearest-neighbor algorithm that merged closely related sequences to remove PCR and sequencing errors. Alignment of CDR3 sequences to IMGT reference sequences was used to assign V, D and J gene segments. For a sequence to be retained, at least a six-nucleotide match to both a V gene segment and a J gene segment was required. Rearrangements were called productive when the CDR3 lacked stop codons and stayed in frame with V and J; all others were non-productive. Following IMGT convention, CDR3 was defined as the stretch from the second conserved V-encoded cysteine to the conserved J-encoded phenylalanine. The earlier analysis of 587 of the donors excluded any sequence lacking an unambiguous match to a single V gene segment. In an earlier analysis of several hundred of the donors, V segments were called functional above 56.7% productive rearrangements and were called segregating when the between-donor standard deviation exceeded 5%. A statistical classification framework was developed to diagnose cytomegalovirus status using the catalog of TCR beta chain sequences. In a later analysis, TCR nucleotide sequences were compared against IMGT/GENE-DB human TR gene sequences so that V and J genes could be assigned. Using the TCRdist pipeline, a later analysis assigned CDR3 sequences along with most-parsimonious VDJ recombination scenarios. In a later analysis, every TCR beta chain was defined by the combination of its CDR3 amino acid sequence and its V-gene family, and reads without a unique V-gene family were dropped. To address suspected cross-contamination and a sequencing artifact, a later analysis removed 592 highly shared, low-generation-probability nucleotide sequences. For each public chain, a later analysis derived a clonal expansion index from normalized ranks of inferred template counts within each repertoire. In a later analysis, generation probabilities were computed using a VDJ recombination model fitted to out-of-frame rearrangements, and the results were checked against IGoR. Hypergeometric tests were used in a later analysis to score TCR-TCR, TCR-HLA and TCR-CMV co-occurrence, with a repertoire-size bias correction applied to the TCR pairs. To estimate false discovery rates, a later analysis permuted the HLA or CMV assignments 20 times. In a later analysis, co-occurring TCRs were grouped using DBSCAN, with TCRdist sequence similarity added in when clustering inside HLA-allele-positive subsets. Repertoires with fewer than 30,000 or more than 120,000 public chains, plus five repertoires with anomalous nucleotide sharing, were excluded from co-occurrence clustering. TCRdb provides this immuneACCESS table in a form limited to in-frame rearrangements. Some clones are lacking; in checked studies, under half of them reflect an unresolved V gene, and why the rest are absent is not known. V, J and clone size reflect that table, while D and trimming were determined from the DNA. For this sample there are about 38,000 clones; roughly 88% appear just once. Roughly 11% of the sample goes to the ten largest clones.

Sequencing input: PBMCs. The TCR comes from a woman aged 40 to 50 in good health and CMV-seropositive. The V and J segments used are TRBV7-2 and TRBJ1-2, with no confident D gene call. The CDR3 loop reads CASSPGHAALGYTF. In nucleotides, the sequence is TGTGCCAGCAGCCCTGGGCATGCCGCCCTTGGCTACACCTTC. When the CDR3 is completed using the reference TRBV7-2 and TRBJ1-2 genes on either side, the full variable domain is GAGVSQSPSNKVTEKGKDVELRCDPISGHTALYWYRQSLGQGLEFLIYFQGNSAPDKSGLPSDRFSAERTGGSVSTLTIQRTQQEDSAVYLCASSPGHAALGYTFGSGTRLTVV.